This entry lists 10 T cell receptor beta chains sequenced from one sample in a study of blood T cell repertoires in COVID-19. Clones were read by immunoSEQ multiplex PCR, and TCRdb kept only the in-frame ones, dropping some. The repertoire holds over 350,000 clones, with 70% to 90% as singletons. Sequenced: PBMCs or T cells enriched from blood (not recorded which). The receptors originated from a woman under 30 with acute COVID-19.

The chain is built from TRBV4-1 and TRBJ1-5; maybe TRBD1 (5 bases). CDR1 is MGHRA and CDR2 is YSYEKL in the germline V gene. This CDR3 is built from 18 residues. Trimming shortened V by 4 bases and J by 1 base, and 20 bases separated the two germline ends. The DNA for the CDR3 is TGCGCCAGCAGCCCGCAGCGCAGGGCGTTTCGGAGCAATCAGCCCCAGCATTTT. Translated: CASSPQRRAFRSNQPQHF.

This chain joins TRBV2 and TRBJ1-1; D is undetermined. With 8 bases removed from V and 1 base from J, the gap between germline ends came to 11 bases. The germline V gene has CDR1 SNHLY and CDR2 FYNNEI. This CDR3 is 13 amino acids long. The CDR3 region is CASRFLANTEAFF. The CDR3 nucleotides read TGTGCCAGCCGGTTCTTAGCGAACACTGAAGCTTTCTTT.

The chain joins TRBV7-9 to TRBJ1-2, with a possible D match to TRBD1 (5 bases). V was trimmed by 1 base and J by 4 bases, leaving 13 bases between them. CDR1 and CDR2 from the germline V gene are SEHNR and FQNEAQ (reference sequence). The CDR3 covers 15 residues. The CDR3 reads CASSLVSGQTYGYTF. For the CDR3, the DNA is TGTGCCAGCAGCTTAGTCTCCGGACAAACCTATGGCTACACCTTC.

This clone has only a few counts. The V call is TRBV7-9, the J call TRBJ1-6; the D gene is possibly TRBD1 (6 bases). CDR1 is SEHNR, CDR2 FQNEAQ, per germline (reference sequence). V gave up 5 bases and J gave up 9 bases, with 20 bases separating them. The CDR3 extends over 16 amino acids. The DNA for the CDR3 is TGTGCCAGCAGCATTCCCCAGGGGCTAGGTTCTTCACCCCTCCACTTT. It specifies CASSIPQGLGSSPLHF.

V and J are TRBV29-1 and TRBJ1-5; 7 bases are shared with TRBD1. The CDR3 has 13 amino acids. V gave up 8 bases and J gave up 4 bases; unmatched junction bases: 8. Germline V gene lookup returns CDR1 SQVTM and CDR2 ANQGSEA. The CDR3 here is CSHSTGVNQPQHF. The DNA for the CDR3 is TGCAGCCACTCCACAGGGGTAAATCAGCCCCAGCATTTT.

The chain has TRBV19 and TRBJ2-1; no reliable D call. CDR1 LNHDA and CDR2 SQIVND come from the germline V gene (reference sequence). The ends were cut back, 3 bases at V and 6 bases at J, with 12 bases in the middle. The CDR3 is 14 amino acids. This chain's CDR3 is CASSIADWFNEQFF. CDR3 in DNA: TGTGCCAGTAGTATTGCCGACTGGTTCAATGAGCAGTTCTTC.

The genes are TRBV9 and TRBJ1-6, with D perhaps TRBD1 (6 bases). Germline-derived CDR1 and CDR2 are SGDLS and YYNGEE. The germline V and J ends were trimmed by 0 bases and 15 bases, with 13 bases remaining between them. The CDR3 spans 13 residues. CDR3 DNA: TGTGCCAGCAGCGTAGTAGGGGACACTCGCCTCCACTTT. Translation gives CASSVVGDTRLHF.

CDR3 loop: CASSGEGTGTYEQYF. CDR3 coding DNA: TGCGCCAGCAGCGGCGAAGGGACAGGGACCTACGAGCAGTACTTC. The V gene is TRBV5-1, the J gene TRBJ2-7, with 9 positions matching TRBD1. The CDR3 extends over 15 amino acids. Germline assignment: CDR1 SGHRS and CDR2 YFSETQ. J lost 2 bases, V lost 4 bases, and 7 bases had no gene match.

The V gene is TRBV3-1 (or the pseudogene TRBV3-2), the J gene TRBJ2-1, with 14 nucleotides matching TRBD2. The CDR3 sequence is 15 residues long. Trimming cost V 6 bases and J 5 bases; bases outside gene matches: 3. Germline V gene data show CDR1 as LGHDT and CDR2 as YNNKEL (reference sequence). CDR3 residues: CASRRLAGGDNEQFF. The CDR3 bases are TGTGCCAGCAGGCGACTAGCGGGAGGGGACAATGAGCAGTTCTTC.

In this sample, this clone turned up once. The J gene is TRBJ1-1, the V gene TRBV5-1; 7 nucleotides align to TRBD1. CDR1 and CDR2 (germline): SGHRS, YFSETQ. V was pared by 4 bases and J by 1 base, with 10 bases of the junction left unmatched. This CDR3 has 16 residues. Here the CDR3 DNA reads TGCGCCAGCAGCACCCCAGACAGGGAAGGGAACACTGAAGCTTTCTTT. The encoded protein is CASSTPDREGNTEAFF.